This record looks at one T cell receptor (beta chain) sequence and its context. The CDR3 spans 16 residues. Germline V lookup: CDR1 SGHTA, CDR2 FQGNSA. V shed 3 bases, J shed 2 bases, and the junction held 7 bases outside the gene matches. These data are taken from a study of control samples from healthy donors and cancer patients. The table came from immunoSEQ multiplex PCR; TCRdb's copy has only in-frame clones and leaves some out. The data hold 170,000 or so clones, with 90% to 95% observed a single time. The specimen was blood. The sequence derives from a woman between 18 and 29 years old in good health. The rearrangement uses TRBV7-2 and TRBJ2-3, with TRBD2 matching 8 bases. Here the CDR3 reads CASSFLRGAITDTQYF. CDR3 DNA sequence: TGTGCCAGCAGCTTTCTGCGGGGGGCGATCACAGATACGCAGTATTTT.